This T cell receptor beta chain was captured by sequencing in a study of T cells in Graves' hyperthyroidism and ophthalmopathy (dated by TCRdb to the late 2010s). As for the study more broadly: Peripheral blood samples were taken at the time of initial diagnosis, prior to any treatment. TCR V-J signatures able to tell the groups apart were searched for in a discovery cohort of around 95 patients, of whom around 43 had Graves' ophthalmopathy and 57 had stable Graves' hyperthyroidism. An independent validation cohort of around 20 hyperthyroidism patients and approximately 17 patients who later progressed to ophthalmopathy tested prospective prediction of ophthalmopathy. For training and testing, the 80 to 100 patients in the discovery cohort were randomly divided in a 7:3 ratio. In roughly six Graves' hyperthyroidism patients, the study also compared T-cell repertoires from thyroid tissue with T-cell repertoires from blood. Following sampling, methimazole starting at 30 mg daily was given to hyperthyroidism patients, and high-dose intravenous methylprednisolone was given to ophthalmopathy patients. TCR Vbeta CDR3 sequencing of roughly 140 peripheral blood samples (43 ophthalmopathy, 75 hyperthyroidism and around 17 progressor patients) is reported in the paper. Paper-wide results and their limitations: A model built on a 13 V-J signature distinguished ophthalmopathy from stable hyperthyroidism, reaching about 89% sensitivity and about 81% specificity in cross-validation and 80%/75% in testing. Most expanded thyroid clonotypes (frequency above 0.001) were also detected in blood, a finding suggesting that blood repertoires may reflect thyroid immune responses. In validation, the model predicted progression to ophthalmopathy a median of about 5.9 months before onset, with approximately 71% sensitivity and 72.22% specificity. No statistical method was used to set the sample size in advance, and investigators knew the group allocation.

Stable Graves' hyperthyroidism was defined as no progression to ophthalmopathy during 18 months of follow-up. Hyperthyroidism patients were newly diagnosed, had a disease duration of under 2 months, and were aged 18 to 65 years. Any patient with an uncontrolled infection, another autoimmune disease, pregnancy or lactation was excluded. Diagnoses were based on clinical symptoms, serum thyroxine and TRAb, thyroid ultrasound and orbital computed tomography. Ficoll-Paque density gradient centrifugation was used to isolate PBMCs from around 10 ml of fresh peripheral blood. Total RNA was extracted using Trizol reagent, and RNA quality was assessed on an Agilent 2100 Bioanalyzer. The TCR beta CDR3 regions were amplified from RNA transcripts. A first-round RT-PCR of the TCR CDR3 used the HTBI primer set with the Qiagen OneStep RT-PCR kit. Libraries were constructed in a second round of multiplex PCR, after which size selection and purification were carried out. Sequencing of the libraries was done on an Illumina HiSeq2000 using paired-end 100 bp reads. The paper's data handling went like this. SOAPnuke was used to process the raw data, with reads discarded if the reads contained adapters or uncalled bases, had a mean Phred below 15, or lacked an exact constant-primer or identifier match. COPE v1.2.5 was used to merge high-quality paired reads, and clonotypes were defined as unique nucleotide sequences. MiTCR v1.1 was used to align clonotypes to the IMGT TRBV, TRBD and TRBJ reference segments. The analysis included only V-J combinations with a frequency above 0.0001, which together covered approximately 99% of the repertoires. A TCS score was defined as the ratio between F50 (clonal expansion) and ExV (chaos), using BLOSUM62-based TCRdist between CDR3 peptides within each V-J. Welch's t-statistics and random forest reduced 500 to 650 V-J features to 13, which were used in a naive Bayes classifier (R e1071). The public sequencing data were trimmed at Q25 with fastp and processed into clonotypes with MiXCR by TCRdb, which kept only in-frame beta chains. Records with the same CDR3 protein are collapsed into one entry carrying the most frequent genes and DNA. These V and J calls derive from TCRdb rather than the authors' analysis. The sample table contains under 400,000 distinct CDR3 sequences; only one count was recorded for around a sixth of them. Approximately 35% of the sample lies in the top ten.

On this clonotype itself: Its antigen remains undetermined. With a much larger clone just one base away, this may be a read error.

Based on the germline V gene (reference sequence), the CDR1 and CDR2 sequences are SGHAT and FQDESV. Relative to germline, V is 4 bases shorter and J is 7 bases shorter, with 20 bases between their ends. The CDR3 runs 15 residues from the cysteine to the phenylalanine. This entry keeps only the CDR3 DNA: 45 bases, framed from base 1. In this chain, TRBV11-1 is recombined with TRBJ2-7, with TRBD2 as a weak D call on 6 bases. The receptor was derived from a man aged 25-45 years with Graves' hyperthyroidism. Sequenced input: blood. This receptor carries the CDR3 CASSSEGQLALEQYF. The DNA is TGTGCCAGCAGCTCGGAGGGCCAATTGGCACTGGAGCAGTACTTC.